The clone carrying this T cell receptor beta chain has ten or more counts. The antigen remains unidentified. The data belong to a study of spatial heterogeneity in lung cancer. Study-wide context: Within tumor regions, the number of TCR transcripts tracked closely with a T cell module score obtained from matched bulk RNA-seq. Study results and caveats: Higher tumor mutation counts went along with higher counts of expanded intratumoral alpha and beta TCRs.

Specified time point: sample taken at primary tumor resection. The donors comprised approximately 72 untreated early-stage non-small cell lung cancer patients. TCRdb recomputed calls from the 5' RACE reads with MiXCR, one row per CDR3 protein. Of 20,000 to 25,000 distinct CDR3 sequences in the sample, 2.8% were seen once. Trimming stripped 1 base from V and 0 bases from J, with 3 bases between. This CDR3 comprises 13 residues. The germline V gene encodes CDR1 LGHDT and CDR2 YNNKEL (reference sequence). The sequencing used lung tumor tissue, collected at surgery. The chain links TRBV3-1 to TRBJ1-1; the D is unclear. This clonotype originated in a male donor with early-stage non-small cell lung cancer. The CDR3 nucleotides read TGTGCCAGCAGCCAAGGGATGAACACTGAAGCTTTCTTT. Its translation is CASSQGMNTEAFF.